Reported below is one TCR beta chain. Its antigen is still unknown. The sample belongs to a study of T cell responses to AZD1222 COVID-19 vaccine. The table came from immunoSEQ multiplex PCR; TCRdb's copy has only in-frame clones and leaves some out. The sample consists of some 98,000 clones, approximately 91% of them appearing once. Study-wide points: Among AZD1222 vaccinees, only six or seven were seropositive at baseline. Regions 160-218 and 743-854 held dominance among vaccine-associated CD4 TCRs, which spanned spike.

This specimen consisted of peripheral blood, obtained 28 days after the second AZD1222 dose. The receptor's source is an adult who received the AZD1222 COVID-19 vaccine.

CDR3 residues: CASSYDRTATEAFF. The CDR3 DNA sequence: TGTGCCAGCAGCTACGACCGAACAGCGACTGAAGCTTTCTTT. V gene TRBV11-2 combines with J gene TRBJ1-1; D uncertain. CDR1 and CDR2 from the germline V gene are SGHAT and FQNNGV. Deletions cut 4 bases from V and 5 bases from J, with 14 bases between. This CDR3 has 14 residues.